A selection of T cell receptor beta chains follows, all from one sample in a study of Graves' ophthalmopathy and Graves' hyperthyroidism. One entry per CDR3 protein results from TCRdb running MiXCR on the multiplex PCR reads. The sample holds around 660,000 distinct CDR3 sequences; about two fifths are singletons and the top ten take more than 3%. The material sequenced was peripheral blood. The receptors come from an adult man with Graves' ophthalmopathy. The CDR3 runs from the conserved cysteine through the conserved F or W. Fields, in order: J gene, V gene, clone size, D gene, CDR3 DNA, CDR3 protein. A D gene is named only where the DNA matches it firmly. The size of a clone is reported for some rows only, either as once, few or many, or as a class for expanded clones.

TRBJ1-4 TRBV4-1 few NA TGCGCCAGCAGAGGCCGTGCGGGACACCCAACTAATGAAAAACTGTTTTTT CASRGRAGHPTNEKLFF
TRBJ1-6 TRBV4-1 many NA TGCGCCAGCAGGGGAGGTGGCCCTCCCCTCCACTTT CASRGGGPPLHF
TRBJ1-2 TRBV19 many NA TGTGCCAGTAGTATCCTCGACGCAGAAGGATGGGACTATGGCTACACCTTC CASSILDAEGWDYGYTF
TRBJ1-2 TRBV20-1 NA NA TGCAGTGCCAGCAGCCCCAGGCTAACCCCCCATGGCTACACCTTC CSASSPRLTPHGYTF
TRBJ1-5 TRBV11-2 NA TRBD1 TGCGCCAGCAGCCAACGGGACAGGGGTAGTTTGGTTCAGCCCCAGCATTTT CASSQRDRGSLVQPQHF
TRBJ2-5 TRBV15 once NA TGTGCCACCAGGGGTTCCGGACAAGGGACCCAGTACTTC CATRGSGQGTQYF
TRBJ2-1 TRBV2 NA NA TGTGCCAGCGGCCCCCGGGACGGTTACAATGAGCAGTTCTTC CASGPRDGYNEQFF
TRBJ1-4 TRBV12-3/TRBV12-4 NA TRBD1 TGTGCCAGCAGCCAAGATATGGACAGGGGGCTGAAACTGTTTTTT CASSQDMDRGLKLFF
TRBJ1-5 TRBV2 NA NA TGTGCCAGACAGTCCAATCAGCCCCAGCATTTT CARQSNQPQHF
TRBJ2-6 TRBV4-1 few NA TGCGCCAGCGATAGGGGCAGGGGAGCTGGGGCCAACGTCCTGACTTTC CASDRGRGAGANVLTF
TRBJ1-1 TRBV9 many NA TGTGCCAGCAGCAGCACAGGGACCAACACTGAAGCTTTCTTT CASSSTGTNTEAFF
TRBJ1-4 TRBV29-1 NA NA TGCAGCGTAAAAGCAGGGACGGTTCATGAAAAACTGTTTTTT CSVKAGTVHEKLFF
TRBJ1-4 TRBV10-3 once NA TGTGCCTCGGGTTCCGCAGCAACTAATGAAAAACTGTTTTTT CASGSAATNEKLFF
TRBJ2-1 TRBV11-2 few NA TGTGCCAGCAGCCCGGGGATTGAGCAGTTCTTC CASSPGIEQFF
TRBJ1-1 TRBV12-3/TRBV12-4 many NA TGTGCCAGCAGCTCGTCACAGAACACTGAAGCTTTCTTT CASSSSQNTEAFF
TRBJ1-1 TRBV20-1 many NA TGCAGTGCTAGGTACGTGAACACTGAAGCTTTCTTT CSARYVNTEAFF
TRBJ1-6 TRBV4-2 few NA TGTGCCAGCAGCCTACACTCTCCCGATAGGCCTTCACCCCTCCACTTT CASSLHSPDRPSPLHF
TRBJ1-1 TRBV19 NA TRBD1 TGTGCCAGTACCCCGACAGGGTTTGGCACTGAAGCTTTCTTT CASTPTGFGTEAFF
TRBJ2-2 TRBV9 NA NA TGTGCCAGCAGCGGACGACAGGCGCACAATGAGCAGTTTTTT CASSGRQAHNEQFF
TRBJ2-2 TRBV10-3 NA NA TGTGCCATCAGTGAGTCAAGGGGTATGACCGGGGAGCTGTTTTTT CAISESRGMTGELFF
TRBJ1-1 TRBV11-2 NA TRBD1 TGTGCCAGCAGCACCCAGACAGGGGAAAGGCCCACTGAAGCTTTCTTT CASSTQTGERPTEAFF
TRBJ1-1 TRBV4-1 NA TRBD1 TGCGCCAGCAGCCAAGATTACAGGGGGCGAGGCACTGAAGCTTTCTTT CASSQDYRGRGTEAFF
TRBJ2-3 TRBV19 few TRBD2 TGTGCCAGTAGTCCAGGGACTAGCGTGGATACGCAGTATTTT CASSPGTSVDTQYF
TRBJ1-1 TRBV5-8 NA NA TGTGCCAGCAGCTTGGAAAAGGGGTGGACTGAAGCTTTCTTT CASSLEKGWTEAFF
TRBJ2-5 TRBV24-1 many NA TGTGCCACCAGTTTCGGACAGCAAGAGACCCAGTACTTC CATSFGQQETQYF
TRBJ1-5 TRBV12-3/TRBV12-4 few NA TGTGCCAGCAGCTGGAGGGCCCATCAGCCCCAGCATTTT CASSWRAHQPQHF
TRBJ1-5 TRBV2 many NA TGTGCCACCAGGGGTGTGGCCCATCAGCCCCAGCATTTT CATRGVAHQPQHF
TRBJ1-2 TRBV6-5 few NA TGTGCCAGCAGGAAAACAGGGTTGGGGGGCTACACCTTC CASRKTGLGGYTF
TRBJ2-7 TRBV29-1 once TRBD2 TGCAGTGGGGGGGGCTACGAGCAGTACTTC CSGGGYEQYF
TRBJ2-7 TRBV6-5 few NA TGTGCCAGCAGTCCGGGACGGGAGCATTACGAGCAGTACTTC CASSPGREHYEQYF
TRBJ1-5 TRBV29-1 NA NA TGCAGCTTGGTTGGGGATAGCAATCAGCCCCAGCATTTT CSLVGDSNQPQHF
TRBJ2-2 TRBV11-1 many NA TGTGCCAGCAGCCCCCCCGGCGCAGAGAACACCGGGGAGCTGTTTTTT CASSPPGAENTGELFF
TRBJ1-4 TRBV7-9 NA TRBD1 TGTGCCAGCAGCTCGGGACAGGAAAATGAAAAACTGTTTTTT CASSSGQENEKLFF
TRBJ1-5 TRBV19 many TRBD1 TGTGCCAGTAGTGCGACAGGGTCGTATCAGCCCCAGCATTTT CASSATGSYQPQHF
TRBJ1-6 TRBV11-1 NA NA TGTGCCTGGAACCCGGGACTCACTTCACCCCTCCACTTT CAWNPGLTSPLHF
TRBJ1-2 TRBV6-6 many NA TGTGCCAGCATGAGACAGGTCCACTATGGCTACACCTTC CASMRQVHYGYTF
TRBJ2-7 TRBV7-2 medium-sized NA TGTGCCAGCAGTCAGAGCTCCTACGAGCAGTACTTC CASSQSSYEQYF
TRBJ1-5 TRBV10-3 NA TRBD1 TGTGCCAGCGAGGGACAGGCCAGCAATCAGCCCCAGCATTTT CASEGQASNQPQHF
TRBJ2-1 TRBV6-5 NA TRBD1 TGTGCCAGCAGTACCATCGGACAGGGTTGGAATGAGCAGTTCTTC CASSTIGQGWNEQFF
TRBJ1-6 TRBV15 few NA TGTGCCACCAGCAGTGCAACTTCACCCCTCCACTTT CATSSATSPLHF
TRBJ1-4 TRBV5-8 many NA TGTGCCAGCAGCAAGGGACGGCAAAATGAAAAACTGTTTTTT CASSKGRQNEKLFF
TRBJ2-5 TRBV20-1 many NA TGCAGTGCTAGAGGGGATTCAGAGACCCAGTGCTTC CSARGDSETQCF
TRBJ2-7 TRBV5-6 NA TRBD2 TGTGCCAGCGGGACTAGCGAGACCTCCTACGAGCAGTGCTTC CASGTSETSYEQCF
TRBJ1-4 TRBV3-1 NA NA TGTGCCAGCAGCGACAGGATAACTAATGAAAAACTGTTTTTT CASSDRITNEKLFF
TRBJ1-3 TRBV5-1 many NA TGCGCCAGCAGCGTCCTTTCTATCAACTCTGGAAACACCATATATTTT CASSVLSINSGNTIYF
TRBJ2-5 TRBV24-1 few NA TGTGCCACCAGTGATCTAGGGGTAGGCAGGGGGGAACAAGAGACCCAGTACTTC CATSDLGVGRGEQETQYF
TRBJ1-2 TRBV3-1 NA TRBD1 TGTGCCAGCAGCCAAGGTCCGGACAGGGGATATGGCTACACCTTC CASSQGPDRGYGYTF
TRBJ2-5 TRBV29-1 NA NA TGCAGCGTTGGGGGCGGGGACGAGACCCAGTACTTC CSVGGGDETQYF
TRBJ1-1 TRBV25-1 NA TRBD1 TGTGCCAGCAGCGTTGAAACAGGGGGCGCGGGGACTGAAGCTTTCTTT CASSVETGGAGTEAFF
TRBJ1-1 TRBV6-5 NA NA TGTGCCAGCTCGATACGGGGCAGGGCTGAAGCTTTCTTT CASSIRGRAEAFF
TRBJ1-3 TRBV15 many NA TGTGCCACCAGCAGAGATCGGACCTCGGGAAACACCATATATTTT CATSRDRTSGNTIYF
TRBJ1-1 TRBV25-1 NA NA TGTGCCAGCACCCTGGAGGCGGGGACGGGAGATGAAGCTTTCTTT CASTLEAGTGDEAFF
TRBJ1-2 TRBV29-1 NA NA TGCAGCTTGGGACGGGTAGCTAACTATGGCTACACCTTC CSLGRVANYGYTF
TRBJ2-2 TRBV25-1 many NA TGTGCCAGCAGTGAATATAGGGGAAAGGGGGTAGACACCGGGGAGCTGTTTTTT CASSEYRGKGVDTGELFF
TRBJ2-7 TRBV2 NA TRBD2 TGTGCCAGCAGGACCACCCTGACTAGCGGGGGGAGCTACGAGCAGTACTTC CASRTTLTSGGSYEQYF
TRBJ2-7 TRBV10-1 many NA TGCGCCAGCAGTGAGTCTGGGTCGACCGAGCAGTACTTC CASSESGSTEQYF
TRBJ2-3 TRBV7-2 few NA TGTGCCAGCAGCTTAGGGGCGGTGGATACGCAGTATTTT CASSLGAVDTQYF
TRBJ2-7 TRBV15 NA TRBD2 TGTGCCACCAGCAGCTGGCGGGAGACCTACGAGCAGTACTTC CATSSWRETYEQYF
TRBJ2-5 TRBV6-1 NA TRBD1 TGTGCCAGCAGTAAGAAACAGGGGGCCTCGGGAGAGACCCAGTACTTC CASSKKQGASGETQYF
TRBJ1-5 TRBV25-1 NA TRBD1 TGTGCCAGCAGTGATGTAGGGGGCCAAGATCAGCCCCAGCATTTT CASSDVGGQDQPQHF